The sequence of this TCR beta chain was determined in a study of blood T cell repertoires in COVID-19. Study context: From the United States, Italy and Spain came samples of acute and convalescent COVID-19.

Sequencing used immunoSEQ multiplex PCR; TCRdb keeps in-frame clones, though not all of them. In the table there are roughly 200,000 clones, roughly 85% of which are singletons. The germline CDR1 and CDR2 sequences are KGHSH and LQKENI. Trimming removed 3 bases at V and 1 base at J, with 6 bases between. This CDR3 is 13 amino acids long. The TCR originated in a man aged 40-55 years who had recovered from COVID-19. The chain joins TRBV18 to TRBJ1-1, with a weak D call TRBD1 (6 bases). Sequenced sample: PBMCs or T cells enriched from blood (not recorded which). CDR3 amino acids: CASSPGQNTEAFF. As DNA, the CDR3 is TGTGCCAGCTCACCGGGACAGAACACTGAAGCTTTCTTT.